This entry concerns a single TCR beta chain. This may be a read error, as it is one base from a much larger clone. The conserved phenylalanine or tryptophan normally closing the CDR3 is absent here, so this likely arose from a read error. This specimen comes from a study of CD8 T cells in ankylosing spondylitis. Preparation of TCR beta libraries was done by quantitative 5'-RACE with molecular barcodes. Using its own MiXCR run on the 5' RACE reads, TCRdb lists one record per CDR3 protein. The profile shows a few hundred thousand distinct CDR3 sequences, roughly a tenth of them singletons. CDR1 is KGHDR and CDR2 is SFDVKD in the germline V gene. With 6 bases clipped from V and 4 bases from J, the junction kept 13 bases outside the gene matches. The CDR3 sequence is 17 residues long.

Sequences were obtained from blood, either unsorted or a sorted T cell fraction (not recorded which). The chain joins TRBV24-1 to TRBJ2-2; 7 bases line up with TRBD1. The receptor was isolated from a male donor with ankylosing spondylitis or in good health (not recorded which). CDR3 residues: CATSQVGPGGRTGELFL. The CDR3 nucleotides are TGTGCCACCAGTCAGGTTGGGCCAGGGGGACGCACCGGGGAGCTGTTTCTT.